This T cell receptor (beta chain) originates from a study of cytomegalovirus exposure and HLA in healthy donors. Donors were nominally healthy when sampled, though unrecorded immune exposures were likely. Points on this clone: Its target is not known.

With 60 Vbeta and 13 Jbeta primers, the PCR was carried out. This table comes from immunoSEQ multiplex PCR, and its TCRdb copy is limited to in-frame clones, with some not included. The sample carries over 110,000 clones, 82% recorded once. Study-wide results and caveats: In a later analysis, donors in an Asian-associated ancestry cluster reportedly had fewer N-insertions in productive TCRs than the cohort mean. Immune exposure was documented only through CMV serostatus.

Sequencing used PBMCs. The TCR originated in a male donor in good health and CMV-seronegative.

CDR3 sequence (DNA): TGCGCCAGCAGCCAAGATGGGCCTAGCGGGAGGCCCCAAGAGACCCAGTACTTC. The encoded protein is CASSQDGPSGRPQETQYF. The V call is TRBV4-1, the J call TRBJ2-5, with 11 bases matching TRBD2. The CDR3 sequence is 18 residues long. With V trimmed by 0 bases and J by 1 base, 7 bases remained unmatched. The germline V gene encodes CDR1 MGHRA and CDR2 YSYEKL.